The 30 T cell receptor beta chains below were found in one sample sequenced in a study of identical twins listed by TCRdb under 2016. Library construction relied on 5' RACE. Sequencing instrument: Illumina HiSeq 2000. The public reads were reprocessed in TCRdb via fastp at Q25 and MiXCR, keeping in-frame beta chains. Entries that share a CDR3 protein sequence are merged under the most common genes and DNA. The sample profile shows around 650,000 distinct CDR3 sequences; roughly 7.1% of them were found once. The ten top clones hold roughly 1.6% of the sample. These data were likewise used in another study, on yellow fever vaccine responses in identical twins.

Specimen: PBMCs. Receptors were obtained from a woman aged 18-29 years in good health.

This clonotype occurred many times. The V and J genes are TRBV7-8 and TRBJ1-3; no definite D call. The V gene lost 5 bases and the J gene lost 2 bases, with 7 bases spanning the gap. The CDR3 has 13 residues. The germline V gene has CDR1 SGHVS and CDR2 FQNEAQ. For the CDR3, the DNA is TGTGCCAGCAGCCCCAATACTGGAAACACCATATATTTT. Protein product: CASSPNTGNTIYF.

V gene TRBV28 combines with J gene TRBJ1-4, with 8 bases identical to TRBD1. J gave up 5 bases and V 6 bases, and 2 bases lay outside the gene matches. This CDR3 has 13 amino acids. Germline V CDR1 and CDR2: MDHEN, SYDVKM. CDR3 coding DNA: TGTGCCAGCAGGGGGACAGGCAATGAAAAACTGTTTTTT. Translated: CASRGTGNEKLFF.

For the CDR3, the DNA is TGCAGTGCTATTCCAGCGGGAGCGGGAGAGACCCAGTACTTC. Translating gives CSAIPAGAGETQYF. The chain recombines TRBV20-1 with TRBJ2-5; 8 positions match TRBD2. This CDR3 has 14 amino acids. CDR1 is DFQATT, CDR2 SNEGSKA, per germline (reference sequence). After removal of 4 bases from V and 4 bases from J, the junction contained 8 bases not matched to a gene.

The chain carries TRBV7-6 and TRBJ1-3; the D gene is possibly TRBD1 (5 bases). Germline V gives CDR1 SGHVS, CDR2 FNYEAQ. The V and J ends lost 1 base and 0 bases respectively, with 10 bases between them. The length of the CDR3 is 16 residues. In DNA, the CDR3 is TGTGCCAGCAGCTTAGGACAGCTACACTCTGGAAACACCATATATTTT. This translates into CASSLGQLHSGNTIYF.

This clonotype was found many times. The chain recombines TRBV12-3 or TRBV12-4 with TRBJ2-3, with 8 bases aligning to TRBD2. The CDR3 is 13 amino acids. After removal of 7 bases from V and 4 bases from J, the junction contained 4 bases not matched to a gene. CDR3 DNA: TGTGCCAGCAATAGCGGGGTTGCAGATACGCAGTATTTT. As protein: CASNSGVADTQYF.

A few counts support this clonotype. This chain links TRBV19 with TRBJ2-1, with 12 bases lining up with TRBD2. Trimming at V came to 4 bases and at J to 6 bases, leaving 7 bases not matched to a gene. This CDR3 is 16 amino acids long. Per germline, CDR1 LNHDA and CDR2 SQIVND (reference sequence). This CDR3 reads CASSNPSGGVSNEQFF. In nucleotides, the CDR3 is TGTGCCAGTAGTAACCCTAGCGGGGGGGTTAGCAATGAGCAGTTCTTC.

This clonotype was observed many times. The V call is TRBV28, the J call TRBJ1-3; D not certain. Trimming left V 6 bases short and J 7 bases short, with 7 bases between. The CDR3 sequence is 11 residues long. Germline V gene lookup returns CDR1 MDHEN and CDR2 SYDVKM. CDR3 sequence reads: CASSRENTIYF. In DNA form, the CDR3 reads TGTGCCAGCAGCCGTGAGAACACCATATATTTT.

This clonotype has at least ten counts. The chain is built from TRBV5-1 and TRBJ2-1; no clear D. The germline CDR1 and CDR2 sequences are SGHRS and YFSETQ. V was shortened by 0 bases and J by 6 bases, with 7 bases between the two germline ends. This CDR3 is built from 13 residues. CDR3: CASSLGVGNEQFF. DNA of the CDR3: TGCGCCAGCAGCTTGGGGGTAGGCAATGAGCAGTTCTTC.

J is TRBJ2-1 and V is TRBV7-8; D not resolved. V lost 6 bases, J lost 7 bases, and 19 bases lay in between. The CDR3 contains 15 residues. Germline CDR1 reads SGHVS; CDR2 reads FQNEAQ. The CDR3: CASSSYSNVLNEQFF. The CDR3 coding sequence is TGTGCCAGCAGTTCTTACTCGAACGTTTTAAATGAGCAGTTCTTC.

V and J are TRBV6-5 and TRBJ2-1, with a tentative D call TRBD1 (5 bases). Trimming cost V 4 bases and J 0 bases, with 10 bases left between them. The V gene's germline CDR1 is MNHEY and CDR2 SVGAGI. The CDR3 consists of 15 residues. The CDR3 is CASSLYRTSYNEQFF. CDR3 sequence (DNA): TGTGCCAGCAGTTTATACAGGACCTCCTACAATGAGCAGTTCTTC.

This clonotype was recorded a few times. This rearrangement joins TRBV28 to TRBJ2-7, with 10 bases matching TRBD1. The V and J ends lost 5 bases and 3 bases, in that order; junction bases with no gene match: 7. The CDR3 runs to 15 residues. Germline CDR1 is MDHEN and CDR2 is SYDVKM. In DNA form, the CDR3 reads TGTGCCAGCAGTCAAATCGGGACAGGGGACTACGAGCAGTACGTC. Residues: CASSQIGTGDYEQYV.

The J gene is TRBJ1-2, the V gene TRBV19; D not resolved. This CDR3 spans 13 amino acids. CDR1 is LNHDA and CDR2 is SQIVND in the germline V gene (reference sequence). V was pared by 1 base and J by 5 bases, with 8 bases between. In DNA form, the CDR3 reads TGTGCCAGTAGTATAGTGGAGGGTTATGGCTACACCTTC. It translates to CASSIVEGYGYTF.

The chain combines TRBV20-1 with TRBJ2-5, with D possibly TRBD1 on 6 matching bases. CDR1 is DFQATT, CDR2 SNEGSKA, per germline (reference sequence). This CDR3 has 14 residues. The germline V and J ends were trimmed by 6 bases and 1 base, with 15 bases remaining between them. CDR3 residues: CSAEGVGVQETQYF. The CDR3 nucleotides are TGCAGTGCCGAGGGGGTGGGGGTCCAAGAGACCCAGTACTTC.

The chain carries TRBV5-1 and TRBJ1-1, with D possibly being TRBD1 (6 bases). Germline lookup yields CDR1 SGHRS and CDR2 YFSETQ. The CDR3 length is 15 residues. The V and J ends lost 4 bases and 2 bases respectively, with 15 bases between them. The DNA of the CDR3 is TGCGCCAGCAGCAACGGCCAGGGACATAACACTGAAGCTTTCTTT. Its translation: CASSNGQGHNTEAFF.

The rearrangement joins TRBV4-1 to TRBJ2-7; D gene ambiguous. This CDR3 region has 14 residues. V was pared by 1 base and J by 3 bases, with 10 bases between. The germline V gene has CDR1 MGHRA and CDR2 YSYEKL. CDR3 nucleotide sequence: TGCGCCAGCAGCCAAGTGATACAGATCTACGAGCAGTACTTC. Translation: CASSQVIQIYEQYF.

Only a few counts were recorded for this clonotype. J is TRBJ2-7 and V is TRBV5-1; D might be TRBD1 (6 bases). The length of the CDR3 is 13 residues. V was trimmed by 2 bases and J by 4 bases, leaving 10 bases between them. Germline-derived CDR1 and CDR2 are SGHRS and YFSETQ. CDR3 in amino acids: CASSLWGQYEQYF. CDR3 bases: TGCGCCAGCAGCTTATGGGGGCAGTACGAGCAGTACTTC. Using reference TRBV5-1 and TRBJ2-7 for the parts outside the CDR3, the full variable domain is KAGVTQTPRYLIKTRGQQVTLSCSPISGHRSVSWYQQTPGQGLQFLFEYFSETQRNKGNFPGRFSGRQFSNSRSEMNVSTLELGDSALYLCASSLWGQYEQYFGPGTRLTVT.

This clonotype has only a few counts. The DNA for the CDR3 is TGCAGTGCTAGGCTAGCGGGAGGGCCTAAGGAGTATTTT. This translates into CSARLAGGPKEYF. The chain uses TRBV20-1 and TRBJ2-3; 12 nucleotides align to TRBD2. This CDR3 region has 13 residues. CDR1 and CDR2 (germline): DFQATT, SNEGSKA (reference sequence). Trimming took 3 bases from V and 13 from J; bases not matched to a gene: 8.

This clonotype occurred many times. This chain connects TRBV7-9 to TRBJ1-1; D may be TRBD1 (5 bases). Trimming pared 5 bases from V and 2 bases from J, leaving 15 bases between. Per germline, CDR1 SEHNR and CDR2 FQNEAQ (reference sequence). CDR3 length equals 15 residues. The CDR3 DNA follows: TGTGCCAGCAGCCCTGTGGGGGAGTTAAACACTGAAGCTTTCTTT. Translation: CASSPVGELNTEAFF.

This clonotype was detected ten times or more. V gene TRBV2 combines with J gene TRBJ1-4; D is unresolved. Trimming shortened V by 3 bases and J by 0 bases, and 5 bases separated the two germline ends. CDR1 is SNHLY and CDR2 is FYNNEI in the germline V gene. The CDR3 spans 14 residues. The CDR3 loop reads CASSDRATNEKLFF. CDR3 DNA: TGTGCCAGCAGTGACAGAGCAACTAATGAAAAACTGTTTTTT.

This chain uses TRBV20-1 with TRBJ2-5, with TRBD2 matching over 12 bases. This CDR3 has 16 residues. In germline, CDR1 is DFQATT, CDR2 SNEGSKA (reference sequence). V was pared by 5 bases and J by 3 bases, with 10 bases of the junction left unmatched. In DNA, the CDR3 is TGCAGTGCTCAACAGGGACTAGCGGGTTTAAAAGAGACCCAGTACTTC. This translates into CSAQQGLAGLKETQYF.

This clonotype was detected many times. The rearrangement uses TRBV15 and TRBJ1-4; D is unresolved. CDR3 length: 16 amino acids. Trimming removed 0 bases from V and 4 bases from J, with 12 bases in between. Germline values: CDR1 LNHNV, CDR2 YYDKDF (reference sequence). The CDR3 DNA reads TGTGCCACCAGCAGAGACCCCCCCTCGAGTAATGAAAAACTGTTTTTT. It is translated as CATSRDPPSSNEKLFF.

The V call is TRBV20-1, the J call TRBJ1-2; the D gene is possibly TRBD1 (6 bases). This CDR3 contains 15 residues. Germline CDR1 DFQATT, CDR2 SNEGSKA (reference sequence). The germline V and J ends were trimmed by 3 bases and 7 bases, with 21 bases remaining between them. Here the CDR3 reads CSASGGGGRVSGYTF. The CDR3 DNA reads TGCAGTGCTAGTGGAGGGGGGGGACGAGTTAGTGGCTACACCTTC.

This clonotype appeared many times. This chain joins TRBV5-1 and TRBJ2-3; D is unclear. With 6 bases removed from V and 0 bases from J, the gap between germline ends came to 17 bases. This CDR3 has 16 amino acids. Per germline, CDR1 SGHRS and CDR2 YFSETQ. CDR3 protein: CASTAPGSSSTDTQYF. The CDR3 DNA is TGCGCCAGCACCGCCCCCGGCAGTTCTAGCACAGATACGCAGTATTTT.

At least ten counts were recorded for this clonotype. Here the CDR3 reads CASRQDIAYNEQFF. As DNA, the CDR3 is TGTGCCAGCAGACAAGACATAGCCTACAATGAGCAGTTCTTC. This chain uses TRBV2 with TRBJ2-1; D gene ambiguous. The CDR3 extends over 14 amino acids. The V end was cut by 6 bases, the J end by 2 bases, with 11 bases between. Germline V gene lookup returns CDR1 SNHLY and CDR2 FYNNEI.

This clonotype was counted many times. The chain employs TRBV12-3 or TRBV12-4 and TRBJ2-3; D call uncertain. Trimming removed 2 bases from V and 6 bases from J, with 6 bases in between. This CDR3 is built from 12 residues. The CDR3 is CASSLSSDTQYF. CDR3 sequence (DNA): TGTGCCAGCAGTTTAAGTAGCGATACGCAGTATTTT.

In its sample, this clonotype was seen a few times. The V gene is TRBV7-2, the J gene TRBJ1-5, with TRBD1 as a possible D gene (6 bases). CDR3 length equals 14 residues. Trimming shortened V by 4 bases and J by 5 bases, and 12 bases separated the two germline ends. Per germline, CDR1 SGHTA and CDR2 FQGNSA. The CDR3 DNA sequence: TGTGCCAGCAGCTCCACTACAGGGTATCAGCCCCAGCATTTT. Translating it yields CASSSTTGYQPQHF.

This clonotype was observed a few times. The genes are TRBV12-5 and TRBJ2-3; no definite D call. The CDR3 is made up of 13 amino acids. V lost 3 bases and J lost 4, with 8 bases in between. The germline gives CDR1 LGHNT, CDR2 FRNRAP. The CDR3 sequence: CASGFGSPDTQYF. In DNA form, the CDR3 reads TGTGCTAGTGGTTTCGGCAGCCCAGATACGCAGTATTTT.

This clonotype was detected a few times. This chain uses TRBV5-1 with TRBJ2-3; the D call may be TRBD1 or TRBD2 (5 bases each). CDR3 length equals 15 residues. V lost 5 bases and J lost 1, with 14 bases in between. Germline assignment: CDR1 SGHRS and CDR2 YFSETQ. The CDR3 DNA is TGCGCCAGCAGACGGGACCCCGGAGGCACAGATACGCAGTATTTT. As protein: CASRRDPGGTDTQYF.

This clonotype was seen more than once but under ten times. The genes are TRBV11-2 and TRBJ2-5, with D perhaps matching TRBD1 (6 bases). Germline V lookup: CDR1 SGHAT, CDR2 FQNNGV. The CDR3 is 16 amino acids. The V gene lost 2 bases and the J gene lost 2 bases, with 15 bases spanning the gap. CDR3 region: CASSLSATGRQETQYF. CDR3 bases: TGTGCCAGCAGCTTATCGGCGACAGGCCGACAAGAGACCCAGTACTTC.

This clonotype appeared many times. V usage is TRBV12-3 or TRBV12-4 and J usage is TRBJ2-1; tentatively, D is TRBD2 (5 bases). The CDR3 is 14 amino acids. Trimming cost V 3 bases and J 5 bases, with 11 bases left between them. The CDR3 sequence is CASSFSRVNNEQFF. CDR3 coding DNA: TGTGCCAGCAGTTTTTCGCGGGTTAACAATGAGCAGTTCTTC.